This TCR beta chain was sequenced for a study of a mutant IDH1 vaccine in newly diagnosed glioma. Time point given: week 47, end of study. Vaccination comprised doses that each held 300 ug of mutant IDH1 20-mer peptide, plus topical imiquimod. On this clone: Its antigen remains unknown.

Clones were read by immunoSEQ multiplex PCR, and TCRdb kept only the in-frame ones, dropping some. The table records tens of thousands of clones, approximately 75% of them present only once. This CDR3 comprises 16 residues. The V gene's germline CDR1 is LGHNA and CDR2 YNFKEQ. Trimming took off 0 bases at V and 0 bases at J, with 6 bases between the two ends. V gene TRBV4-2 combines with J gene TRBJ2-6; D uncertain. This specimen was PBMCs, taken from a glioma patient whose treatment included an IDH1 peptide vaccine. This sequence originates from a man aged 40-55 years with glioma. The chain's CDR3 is CASSQDPDSGANVLTF. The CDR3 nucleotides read TGTGCCAGCAGCCAAGATCCAGACTCTGGGGCCAACGTCCTGACTTTC.